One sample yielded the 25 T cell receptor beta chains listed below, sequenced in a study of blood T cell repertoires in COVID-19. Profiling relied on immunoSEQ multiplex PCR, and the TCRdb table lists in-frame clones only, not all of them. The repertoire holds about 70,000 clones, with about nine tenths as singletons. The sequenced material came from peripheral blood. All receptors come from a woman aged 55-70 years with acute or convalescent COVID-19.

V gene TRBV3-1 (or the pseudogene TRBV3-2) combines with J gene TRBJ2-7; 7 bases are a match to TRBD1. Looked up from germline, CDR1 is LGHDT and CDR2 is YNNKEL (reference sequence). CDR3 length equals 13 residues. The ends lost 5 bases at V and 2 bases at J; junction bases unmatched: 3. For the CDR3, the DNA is TGTGCCAGCAGCAGGGGACAGACCTACGAGCAGTACTTC. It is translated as CASSRGQTYEQYF.

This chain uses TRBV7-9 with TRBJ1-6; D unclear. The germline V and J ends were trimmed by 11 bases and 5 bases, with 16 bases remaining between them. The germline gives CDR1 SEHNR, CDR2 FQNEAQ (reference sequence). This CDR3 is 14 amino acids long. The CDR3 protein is CACREVQHNSPLHF. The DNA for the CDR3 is TGTGCCTGCCGGGAGGTTCAACATAATTCACCCCTCCACTTT.

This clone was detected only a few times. CDR3 DNA sequence: TGTGCCAGCAGCCGGACAGTGGACTATGGCTACACCTTC. It codes for CASSRTVDYGYTF. The J gene is TRBJ1-2, the V gene TRBV6-5, with a tentative D call TRBD1 (6 bases). The V gene's germline CDR1 is MNHEY and CDR2 SVGAGI. The V gene lost 6 bases and the J gene lost 3 bases, with 11 bases spanning the gap. This CDR3 region has 13 residues.

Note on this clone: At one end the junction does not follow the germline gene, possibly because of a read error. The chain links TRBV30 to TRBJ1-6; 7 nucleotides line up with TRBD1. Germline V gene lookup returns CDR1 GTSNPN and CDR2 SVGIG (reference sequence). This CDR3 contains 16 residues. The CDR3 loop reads CAWRATGSSYNSPLHF. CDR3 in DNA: TGTGCTTGGAGGGCGACAGGGAGCTCCTATAATTCACCCCTCCACTTT.

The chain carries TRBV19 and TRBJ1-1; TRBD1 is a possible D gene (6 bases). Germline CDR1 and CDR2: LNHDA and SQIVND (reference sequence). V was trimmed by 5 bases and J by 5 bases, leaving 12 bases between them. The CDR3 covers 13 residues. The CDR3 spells CASSVIRGTEAFF. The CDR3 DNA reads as TGTGCCAGTAGTGTAATCAGGGGAACTGAAGCTTTCTTT.

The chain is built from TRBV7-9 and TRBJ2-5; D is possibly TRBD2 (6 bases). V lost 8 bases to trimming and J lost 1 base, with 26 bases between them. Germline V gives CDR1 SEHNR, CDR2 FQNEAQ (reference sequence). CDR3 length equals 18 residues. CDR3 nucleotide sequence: TGTGCCAGCTTTGATTCAGGGAGGAGTTTGAGGTCCCAAGAGACCCAGTACTTC. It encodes CASFDSGRSLRSQETQYF.

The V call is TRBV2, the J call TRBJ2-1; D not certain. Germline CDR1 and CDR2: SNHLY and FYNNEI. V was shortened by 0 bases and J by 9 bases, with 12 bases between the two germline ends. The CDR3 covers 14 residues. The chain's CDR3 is CASSEARSVGEQFF. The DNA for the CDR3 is TGTGCCAGCAGTGAAGCGAGGAGCGTGGGTGAGCAGTTCTTC.

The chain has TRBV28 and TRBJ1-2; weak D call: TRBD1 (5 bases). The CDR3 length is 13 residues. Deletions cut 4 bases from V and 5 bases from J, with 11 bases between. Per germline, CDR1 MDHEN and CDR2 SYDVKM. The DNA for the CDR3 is TGTGCCAGCAGTTCCCCCGACAGTTATGGCTACACCTTC. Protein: CASSSPDSYGYTF.

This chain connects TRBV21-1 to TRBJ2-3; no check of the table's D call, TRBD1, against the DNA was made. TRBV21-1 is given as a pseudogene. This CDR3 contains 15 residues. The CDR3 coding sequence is TGTGCCAGCAGCAAAGCTCCCAGGGGCACAGATACGCAGTATTTT. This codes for CASSKAPRGTDTQYF.

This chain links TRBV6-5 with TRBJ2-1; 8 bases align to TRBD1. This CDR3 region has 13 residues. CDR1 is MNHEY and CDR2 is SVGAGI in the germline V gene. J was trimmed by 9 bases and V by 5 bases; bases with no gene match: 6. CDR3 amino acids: CASSRQGAGEQFF. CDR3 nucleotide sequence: TGTGCCAGCAGTCGTCAGGGGGCCGGTGAGCAGTTCTTC.

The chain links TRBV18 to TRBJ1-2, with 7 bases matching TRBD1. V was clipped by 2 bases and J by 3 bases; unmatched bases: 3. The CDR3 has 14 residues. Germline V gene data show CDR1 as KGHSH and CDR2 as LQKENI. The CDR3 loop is CASSPSGQDYGYTF. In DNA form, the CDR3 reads TGTGCCAGCTCACCATCAGGACAGGACTATGGCTACACCTTC.

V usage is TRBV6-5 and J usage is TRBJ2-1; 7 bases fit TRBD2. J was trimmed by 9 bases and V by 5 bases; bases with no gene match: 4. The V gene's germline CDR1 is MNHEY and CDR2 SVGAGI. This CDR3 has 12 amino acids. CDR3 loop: CASSPRGIEQFF. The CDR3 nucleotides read TGTGCCAGCAGTCCGCGGGGGATTGAGCAGTTCTTC.

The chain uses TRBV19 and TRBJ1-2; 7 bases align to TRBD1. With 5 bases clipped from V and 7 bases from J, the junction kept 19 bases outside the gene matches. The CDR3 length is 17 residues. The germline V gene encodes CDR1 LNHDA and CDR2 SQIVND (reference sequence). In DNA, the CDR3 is TGTGCCAGTAGTTCTCCGGGACAGCCCATAACTTCCCTTGGCTACACCTTC. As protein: CASSSPGQPITSLGYTF.

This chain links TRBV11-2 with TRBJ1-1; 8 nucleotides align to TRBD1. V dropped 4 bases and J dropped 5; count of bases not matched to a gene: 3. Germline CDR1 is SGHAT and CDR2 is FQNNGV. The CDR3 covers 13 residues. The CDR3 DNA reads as TGTGCCAGCAGCTGGACAGGGCGGACTGAAGCTTTCTTT. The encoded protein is CASSWTGRTEAFF.

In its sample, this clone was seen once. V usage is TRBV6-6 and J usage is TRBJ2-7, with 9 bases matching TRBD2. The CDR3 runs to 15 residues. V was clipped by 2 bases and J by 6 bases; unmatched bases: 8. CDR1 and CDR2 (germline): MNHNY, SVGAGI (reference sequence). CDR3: CASSYELAGRAEQYF. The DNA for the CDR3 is TGTGCCAGCAGTTACGAGCTAGCGGGACGGGCCGAGCAGTACTTC.

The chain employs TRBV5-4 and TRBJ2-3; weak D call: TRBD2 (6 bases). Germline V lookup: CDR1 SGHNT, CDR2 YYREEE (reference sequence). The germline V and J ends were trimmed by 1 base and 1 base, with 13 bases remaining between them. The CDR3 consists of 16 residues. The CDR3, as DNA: TGTGCCAGCAGCTTGATGTGGACGGGGGGCACAGATACGCAGTATTTT. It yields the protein CASSLMWTGGTDTQYF.

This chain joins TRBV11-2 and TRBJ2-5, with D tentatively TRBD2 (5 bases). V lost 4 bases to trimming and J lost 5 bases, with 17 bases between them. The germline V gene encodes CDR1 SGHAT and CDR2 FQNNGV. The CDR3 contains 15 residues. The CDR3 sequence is CASSSRYDGSETQYF. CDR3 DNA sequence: TGTGCCAGCAGCTCACGGTACGATGGGAGTGAGACCCAGTACTTC.

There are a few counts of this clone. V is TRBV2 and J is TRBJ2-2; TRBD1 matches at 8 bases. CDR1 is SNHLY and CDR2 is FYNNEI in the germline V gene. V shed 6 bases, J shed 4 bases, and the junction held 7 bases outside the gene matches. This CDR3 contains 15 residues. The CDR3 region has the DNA TGTGCCAGCAGAGACCGGACAGGGATCACCGGGGAGCTGTTTTTT. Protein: CASRDRTGITGELFF.

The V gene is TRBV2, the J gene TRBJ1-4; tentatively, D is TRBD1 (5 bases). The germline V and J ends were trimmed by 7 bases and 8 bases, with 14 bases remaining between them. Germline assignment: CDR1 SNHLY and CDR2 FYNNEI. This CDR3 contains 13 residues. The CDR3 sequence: CASNFDSVEKLFF. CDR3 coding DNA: TGTGCCAGCAACTTCGACAGCGTCGAAAAACTGTTTTTT. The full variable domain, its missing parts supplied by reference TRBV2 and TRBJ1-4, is EPEVTQTPSHQVTQMGQEVILRCVPISNHLYFYWYRQILGQKVEFLVSFYNNEISEKSEIFDDQFSVERPDGSNFTLKIRSTKLEDSAMYFCASNFDSVEKLFFGSGTQLSVL.

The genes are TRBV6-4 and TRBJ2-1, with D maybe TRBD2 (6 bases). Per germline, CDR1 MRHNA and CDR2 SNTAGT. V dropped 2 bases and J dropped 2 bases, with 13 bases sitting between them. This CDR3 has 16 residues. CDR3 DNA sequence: TGTGCCAGCAGTGACGAGGGCGGGGTACCCTACAATGAGCAGTTCTTC. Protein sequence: CASSDEGGVPYNEQFF.

CDR3 in amino acids: CASPDRGQTGNTIYF. DNA of the CDR3: TGTGCCAGTCCAGATAGGGGGCAAACTGGAAACACCATATATTTT. The chain couples TRBV19 to TRBJ1-3; 7 positions agree with TRBD1. The length of the CDR3 is 15 residues. The junction had 9 bases not matched to a gene; V was cut back by 8 bases and J by 2 bases. Germline CDR1 reads LNHDA; CDR2 reads SQIVND (reference sequence). The full variable domain, in which reference TRBV19 and TRBJ1-3 provide the parts outside the CDR3, is DGGITQSPKYLFRKEGQNVTLSCEQNLNHDAMYWYRQDPGQGLRLIYYSQIVNDFQKGDIAEGYSVSREKKESFPLTVTSAQKNPTAFYLCASPDRGQTGNTIYFGEGSWLTVV.

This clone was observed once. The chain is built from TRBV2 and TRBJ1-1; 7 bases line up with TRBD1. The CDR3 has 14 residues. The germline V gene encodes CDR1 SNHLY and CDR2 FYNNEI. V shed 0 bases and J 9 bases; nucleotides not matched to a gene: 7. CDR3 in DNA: TGTGCCAGCAGTGAAGCGAAGGCGACAGGGCAAGCTTTCTTT. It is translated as CASSEAKATGQAFF.

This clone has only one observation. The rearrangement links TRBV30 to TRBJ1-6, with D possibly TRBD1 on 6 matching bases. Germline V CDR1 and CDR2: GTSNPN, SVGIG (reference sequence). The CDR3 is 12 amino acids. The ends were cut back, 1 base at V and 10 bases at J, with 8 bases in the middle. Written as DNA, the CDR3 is TGTGCCTGGAGTGGGACAGCCTCACCCCTCCACTTT. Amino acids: CAWSGTASPLHF.

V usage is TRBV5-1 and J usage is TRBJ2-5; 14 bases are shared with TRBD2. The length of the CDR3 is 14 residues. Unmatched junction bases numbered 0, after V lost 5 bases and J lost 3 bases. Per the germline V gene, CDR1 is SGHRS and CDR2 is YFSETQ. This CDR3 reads CASRTSGGEETQYF. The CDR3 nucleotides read TGCGCCAGCAGGACTAGCGGGGGGGAAGAGACCCAGTACTTC. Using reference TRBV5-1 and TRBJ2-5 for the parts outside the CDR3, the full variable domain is KAGVTQTPRYLIKTRGQQVTLSCSPISGHRSVSWYQQTPGQGLQFLFEYFSETQRNKGNFPGRFSGRQFSNSRSEMNVSTLELGDSALYLCASRTSGGEETQYFGPGTRLLVL.

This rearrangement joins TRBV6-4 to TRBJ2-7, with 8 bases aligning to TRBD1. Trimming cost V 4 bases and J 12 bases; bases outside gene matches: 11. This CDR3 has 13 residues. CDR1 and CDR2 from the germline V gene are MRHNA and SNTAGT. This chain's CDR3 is CASSGYRQGLPYF. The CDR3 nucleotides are TGTGCCAGCAGTGGATATCGACAGGGGTTACCGTACTTC.